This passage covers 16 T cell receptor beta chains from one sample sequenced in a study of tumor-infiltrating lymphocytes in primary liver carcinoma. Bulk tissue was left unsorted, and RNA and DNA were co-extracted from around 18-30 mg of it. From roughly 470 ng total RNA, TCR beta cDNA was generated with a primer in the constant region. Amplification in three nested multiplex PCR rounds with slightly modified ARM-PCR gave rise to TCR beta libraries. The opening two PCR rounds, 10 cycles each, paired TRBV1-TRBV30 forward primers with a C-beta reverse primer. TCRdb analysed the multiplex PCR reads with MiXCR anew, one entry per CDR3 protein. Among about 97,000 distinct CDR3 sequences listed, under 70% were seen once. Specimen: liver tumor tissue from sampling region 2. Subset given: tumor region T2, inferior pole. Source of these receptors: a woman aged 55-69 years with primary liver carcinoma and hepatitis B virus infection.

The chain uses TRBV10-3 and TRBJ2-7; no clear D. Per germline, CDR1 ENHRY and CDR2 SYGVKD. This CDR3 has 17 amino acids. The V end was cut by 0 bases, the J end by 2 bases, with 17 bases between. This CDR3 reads CAISESPTFSKTYEQYF. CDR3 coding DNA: TGTGCCATCAGTGAGTCGCCTACTTTTTCTAAGACCTACGAGCAGTACTTC.

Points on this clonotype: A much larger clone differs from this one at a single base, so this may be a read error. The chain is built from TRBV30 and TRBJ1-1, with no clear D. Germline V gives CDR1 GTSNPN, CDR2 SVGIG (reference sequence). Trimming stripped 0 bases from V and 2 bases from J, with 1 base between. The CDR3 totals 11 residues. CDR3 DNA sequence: TGTGCCTGGAGTGTTAACACTGAAGCTTTCTTT. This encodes CAWSVNTEAFF.

CDR3 DNA: TGCGCCAGCAGCCAATCCAAACAAGCGGGGAATATTAATGAGCAGTTCTTC. Translated, it gives CASSQSKQAGNINEQFF. The rearrangement joins TRBV4-1 to TRBJ2-1, with 7 bases lining up with TRBD2. CDR1 is MGHRA, CDR2 YSYEKL, per germline. V was clipped by 2 bases and J by 7 bases; unmatched bases: 14. This CDR3 region has 17 residues.

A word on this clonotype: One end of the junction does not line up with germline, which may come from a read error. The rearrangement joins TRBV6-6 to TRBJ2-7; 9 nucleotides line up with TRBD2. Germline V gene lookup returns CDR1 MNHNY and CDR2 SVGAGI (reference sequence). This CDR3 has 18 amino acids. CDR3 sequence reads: CASSCPRRAVAGVCEQYF. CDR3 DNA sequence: TGCGCCAGCAGCTGCCCCCGCCGCGCTGTAGCGGGGGTTTGCGAGCAGTATTTC.

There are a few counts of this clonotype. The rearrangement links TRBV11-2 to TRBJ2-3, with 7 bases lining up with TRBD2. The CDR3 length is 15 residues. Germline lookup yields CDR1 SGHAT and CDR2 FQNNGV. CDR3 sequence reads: CVSSFGLGRIDTQYF. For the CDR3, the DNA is TGTGTTAGCAGCTTCGGACTAGGACGCATAGATACGCAGTATTTT. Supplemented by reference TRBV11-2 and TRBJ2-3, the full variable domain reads EAGVAQSPRYKIIEKRQSVAFWCNPISGHATLYWYQQILGQGPKLLIQFQNNGVVDDSQLPKDRFSAERLKGVDSTLKIQPAKLEDSAVYLCVSSFGLGRIDTQYFGPGTRLTVL.

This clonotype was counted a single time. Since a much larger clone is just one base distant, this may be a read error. The CDR3 bases are TGTGCCAGCGAAAAAGCGGGAGGGCTGCGAAATGAGCAGTTCTTC. Its protein is CASEKAGGLRNEQFF. This chain joins TRBV28 and TRBJ2-1; 10 nucleotides match TRBD2. The trim removed 8 bases at V and 7 bases at J, leaving 11 bases unmatched. Germline CDR1 and CDR2: MDHEN and SYDVKM. CDR3 size: 15 residues. Using reference TRBV28 and TRBJ2-1 for the parts outside the CDR3, the full variable domain is DVKVTQSSRYLVKRTGEKVFLECVQDMDHENMFWYRQDPGLGLRLIYFSYDVKMKEKGDIPEGYSVSREKKERFSLILESASTNQTSMYLCASEKAGGLRNEQFFGPGTRLTVL.

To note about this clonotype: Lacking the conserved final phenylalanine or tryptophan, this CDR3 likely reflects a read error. CDR3 nucleotides: TGTGCCAGCAGACCTGGTACAGGGGGATGGCACGAGCAGTACTAC. Amino acid sequence: CASRPGTGGWHEQYY. J is TRBJ2-7 and V is TRBV12-3 or TRBV12-4; 8 bases are a match to TRBD1. This CDR3 contains 15 residues. J lost 5 bases, V lost 6 bases, and 12 bases had no gene match.

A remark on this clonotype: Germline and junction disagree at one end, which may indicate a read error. The chain's CDR3 is CASSLDRNRELFF. The CDR3 nucleotides are TGTGCCAGCAGCTTAGATAGGAATCGGGAGCTTTTTTTT. The chain employs TRBV11-2 and TRBJ2-2; the D gene is possibly TRBD2 (6 bases). CDR3 length: 13 amino acids. The germline gives CDR1 SGHAT, CDR2 FQNNGV. Using reference TRBV11-2 and TRBJ2-2 for the parts outside the CDR3, the full variable domain is EAGVAQSPRYKIIEKRQSVAFWCNPISGHATLYWYQQILGQGPKLLIQFQNNGVVDDSQLPKDRFSAERLKGVDSTLKIQPAKLEDSAVYLCASSLDRNRELFFGEGSRLTVL.

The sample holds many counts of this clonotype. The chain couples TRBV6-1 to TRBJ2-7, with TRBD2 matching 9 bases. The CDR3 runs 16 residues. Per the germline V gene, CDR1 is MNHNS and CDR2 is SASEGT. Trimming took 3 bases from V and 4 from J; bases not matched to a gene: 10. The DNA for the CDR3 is TGTGCCAGCAGTGATCCAGCGGGAGGCCTTACATACGAGCAGTACTTC. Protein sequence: CASSDPAGGLTYEQYF.

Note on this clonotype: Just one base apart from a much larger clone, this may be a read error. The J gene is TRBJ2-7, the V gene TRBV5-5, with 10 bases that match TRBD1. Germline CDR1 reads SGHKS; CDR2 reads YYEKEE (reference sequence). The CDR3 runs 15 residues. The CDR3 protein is CASSPGQGRSYKQYF. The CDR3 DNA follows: TGTGCCAGCAGCCCGGGACAGGGGCGCTCCTACAAGCAGTACTTC.

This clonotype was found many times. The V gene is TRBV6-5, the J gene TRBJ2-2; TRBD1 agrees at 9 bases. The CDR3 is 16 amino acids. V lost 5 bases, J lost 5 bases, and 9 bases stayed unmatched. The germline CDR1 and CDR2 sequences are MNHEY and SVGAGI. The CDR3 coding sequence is TGTGCCAGCAGTGGCCGGGACAGGGACTCAACCGGGGAGCTGTTTTTT. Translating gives CASSGRDRDSTGELFF.

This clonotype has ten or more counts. CDR3: CSVKGLATNTGELFF. CDR3 bases: TGCAGCGTAAAGGGACTAGCGACGAACACCGGGGAGCTGTTTTTT. The chain recombines TRBV29-1 with TRBJ2-2; TRBD2 agrees at 10 bases. This CDR3 spans 15 amino acids. Germline V gives CDR1 SQVTM, CDR2 ANQGSEA. With V trimmed by 6 bases and J by 0 bases, 4 bases remained unmatched.

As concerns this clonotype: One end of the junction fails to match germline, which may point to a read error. Here the CDR3 reads CASSEPGGPVHEQSF. The CDR3 DNA reads as TGTGCCAGCAGTGAACCAGGGGGACCTGTCCACGAGCAGTCCTTC. The chain has TRBV25-1 and TRBJ2-7; 7 nucleotides agree with TRBD1. The CDR3 loop spans 15 amino acids. In germline, CDR1 is MGHDK, CDR2 SYGVNS.

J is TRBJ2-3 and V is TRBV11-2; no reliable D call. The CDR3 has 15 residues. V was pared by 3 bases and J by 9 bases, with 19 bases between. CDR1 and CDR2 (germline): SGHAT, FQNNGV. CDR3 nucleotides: TGTGCCAGCAGCTTCGGATTAGGACGCACAGTAACGCAGTATTTT. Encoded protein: CASSFGLGRTVTQYF. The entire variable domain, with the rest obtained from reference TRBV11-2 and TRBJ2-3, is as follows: EAGVAQSPRYKIIEKRQSVAFWCNPISGHATLYWYQQILGQGPKLLIQFQNNGVVDDSQLPKDRFSAERLKGVDSTLKIQPAKLEDSAVYLCASSFGLGRTVTQYFGPGTRLTVL.

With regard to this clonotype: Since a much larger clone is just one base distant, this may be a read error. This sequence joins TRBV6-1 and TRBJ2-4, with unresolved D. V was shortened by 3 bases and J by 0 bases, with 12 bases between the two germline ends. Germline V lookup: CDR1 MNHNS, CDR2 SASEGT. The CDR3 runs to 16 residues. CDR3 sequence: CASSDVSEGAKNIQYF. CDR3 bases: TGTGCCAGCAGTGACGTGAGCGAAGGAGCCAAAAACATTCAGTACTTC.

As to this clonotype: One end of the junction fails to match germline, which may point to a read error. CDR3: CASSFWGGNTGDLFF. CDR3 DNA: TGTGCCAGTAGTTTCTGGGGCGGTAACACCGGGGATCTGTTTTTT. The gene calls are TRBV12-3 or TRBV12-4 and TRBJ2-2; the D gene could be TRBD1 or TRBD2 (5 bases each). The CDR3 extends over 15 amino acids.